The T cell receptor beta chain described here comes from a study of T-cell memory formation after mild COVID-19. Study in general: In these data, TCR clusters were largely donor specific.

V dropped 2 bases and J dropped 4 bases, with 15 bases sitting between them. This CDR3 comprises 16 residues. Germline CDR1 is MGHRA and CDR2 is YSYEKL. This clonotype has just a few counts. TCRdb used MiXCR to reprocess the 5' RACE reads, holding one entry per CDR3 protein. The table includes fewer than 600,000 distinct CDR3 sequences, about 20% detected once. The chain joins TRBV4-1 to TRBJ2-1, with D hard to call. The sequenced sample was PBMCs or a T cell subset sorted from them (not recorded which). The origin of this receptor is an adult woman who had mild COVID-19 (a few samples of this study predate the infection). Cell type and time point are not known. The CDR3 DNA follows: TGCGCCAGCAGCCAATTAGATTTGCTCGATTACAATGAGCAGTTCTTC. Amino acid sequence: CASSQLDLLDYNEQFF.